These T cell receptor beta chains were read from a single sample in a study of cytomegalovirus exposure and HLA in healthy donors. TCRdb's copy holds only in-frame clones and misses some; the assay was immunoSEQ multiplex PCR. The sample has some 170,000 clones, 77% seen once. The sequenced sample was PBMCs. The receptor set was obtained from a man aged 25 to 40 in good health and CMV-seropositive. Both conserved end residues are part of each CDR3. D genes are given only for firm matches. Clone size is given for some rows only: seen once, a few or many times, or a class if the clone is expanded.

clone size	V gene	D gene	J gene	CDR3 protein	CDR3 DNA
-	TRBV4-1	-	TRBJ1-4	CASSRLGVQTNEKLFF	TGCGCCAGCAGCCGCCTCGGGGTACAGACTAATGAAAAACTGTTTTTT
-	TRBV18	TRBD2	TRBJ2-3	CASLRTSASTDTQYF	TGTGCCAGCTTGAGGACTAGCGCGAGCACAGATACGCAGTATTTT
few	TRBV19	-	TRBJ1-1	CASSPDKMNTEAFF	TGTGCCAGTAGTCCGGACAAGATGAACACTGAAGCTTTCTTT
-	TRBV19	TRBD2	TRBJ2-7	CASSIELAVFTYEQYF	TGTGCCAGTAGTATAGAACTAGCGGTTTTCACCTACGAGCAGTACTTC
-	TRBV7-2	TRBD1	TRBJ2-7	CASSKTGDSYEQYF	TGTGCCAGCAGCAAAACAGGGGACTCCTACGAGCAGTACTTC
once	TRBV5-1	-	TRBJ2-5	CASSSSGGAETQYF	TGCGCCAGCAGCTCCAGCGGCGGGGCAGAGACCCAGTACTTC
-	TRBV19	-	TRBJ2-5	CASADSPETQYF	TGTGCCTCGGCAGACTCACCGGAGACCCAGTACTTC
-	TRBV5-1	TRBD1	TRBJ2-7	CASSYTVQGAYEQYF	TGCGCCAGCAGCTACACGGTACAGGGGGCGTATGAGCAGTACTTC
once	TRBV29-1	-	TRBJ2-1	CSVEQGSSSYNEQFF	TGCAGCGTTGAACAGGGCTCCAGCTCCTACAATGAGCAGTTCTTC
few	TRBV13	-	TRBJ1-6	CASSFEGGNSPLHF	TGTGCCAGCAGCTTCGAGGGTGGGAATTCACCCCTCCACTTT
-	TRBV5-1	-	TRBJ2-7	CASSLRPADSYEQYF	TGCGCCAGCAGCTTACGGCCGGCGGACTCTTACGAGCAGTACTTC
-	TRBV28	TRBD1	TRBJ1-2	CASSGGQGYGYTF	TGTGCCAGCAGTGGGGGACAGGGATATGGCTACACCTTC
-	TRBV7-9	TRBD2	TRBJ2-3	CASSLTSGGSTDTQYF	TGTGCCAGCAGCTTAACTTCCGGGGGGTCCACAGATACGCAGTATTTT
-	TRBV27	-	TRBJ2-7	CASSLGGGQYEQYF	TGTGCCAGCAGTTTAGGGGGGGGCCAATACGAGCAGTACTTC
-	TRBV6-5	TRBD2	TRBJ2-1	CASRGTSGAYNEQFF	TGTGCCAGCAGGGGGACTAGCGGGGCATACAATGAGCAGTTCTTC
-	TRBV4-3	-	TRBJ2-7	CASSQDAGLAYEQYF	TGCGCCAGCAGCCAAGATGCGGGGTTAGCCTACGAGCAGTACTTC
-	TRBV29-1	TRBD2	TRBJ2-3	CSVASGGSTDTQYF	TGCAGCGTAGCTAGCGGGGGAAGCACAGATACGCAGTATTTT
once	TRBV9	-	TRBJ2-7	CASSVALGGYEQYF	TGTGCCAGCAGCGTAGCTCTGGGAGGCTACGAGCAGTACTTC
-	TRBV4-1	TRBD1	TRBJ1-4	CASSQVGQGATTNEKLFF	TGCGCCAGCAGCCAAGTCGGACAGGGGGCAACAACTAATGAAAAACTGTTTTTT
-	TRBV13	-	TRBJ1-5	CASSREGDSQPQHF	TGTGCCAGCAGTAGGGAGGGGGATAGTCAGCCCCAGCATTTT
-	TRBV6-1	-	TRBJ1-6	CASRRIAGNSPLHF	TGTGCCAGCAGAAGAATTGCAGGGAATTCACCCCTCCACTTT
-	TRBV20-1	-	TRBJ1-2	CSASFVAAQF	TGCAGTGCTAGTTTTGTGGCCGCACAATTC
-	TRBV5-1	-	TRBJ2-3	CASSLALGGVGTDTQYF	TGCGCCAGCAGCTTGGCCTTGGGCGGGGTGGGCACAGATACGCAGTATTTT